The 23 T cell receptor beta chains given below trace back to one sample, sequenced in a study of PD-L1 blockade in urothelial cancer. As to time point: peripheral blood 6 weeks after treatment start. The data were produced by immunoSEQ multiplex PCR, yet TCRdb's version contains in-frame clones alone and is incomplete. Here the sample spans nearly 45,000 clones, approximately 82% being singletons. The sequences come from PBMCs, collected around atezolizumab (anti-PD-L1) treatment. The receptors were sampled from a man between 60 and 75 years old with urothelial cancer.

The V call is TRBV19, the J call TRBJ1-5, with D possibly TRBD1 on 6 matching bases. The CDR3 length is 15 residues. V lost 7 bases, J lost 2 bases, and 15 bases lay in between. From germline, CDR1 is LNHDA and CDR2 SQIVND (reference sequence). The CDR3 DNA sequence: TGTGCCAGTAAACTACAGGGAATAGGCAATCAGCCCCAGCATTTT. Translated: CASKLQGIGNQPQHF.

The rearrangement links TRBV4-3 to TRBJ2-4, with 11 bases lining up with TRBD1. The CDR3 spans 17 residues. V lost 0 bases, J lost 6 bases, and 7 bases stayed unmatched. Per the germline V gene, CDR1 is LGHNA and CDR2 is YSLEER. This chain's CDR3 is CASSQEGDRGNGNIQYF. DNA of the CDR3: TGCGCCAGCAGCCAAGAGGGGGACAGGGGGAACGGAAACATTCAGTACTTC.

The rearrangement uses TRBV5-4 and TRBJ2-7, with 10 bases aligning to TRBD1. CDR1 is SGHNT and CDR2 is YYREEE in the germline V gene (reference sequence). The CDR3 has 16 amino acids. V gave up 0 bases and J gave up 2 bases; unmatched junction bases: 5. This chain's CDR3 is CASSLGTGGFTYEQYF. The CDR3, as DNA: TGTGCCAGCAGCTTGGGGACAGGGGGTTTCACCTACGAGCAGTACTTC.

The chain uses TRBV5-4 and TRBJ2-7, with TRBD1 matching 8 bases. J gave up 3 bases and V 4 bases, and 6 bases lay outside the gene matches. Germline CDR1 is SGHNT and CDR2 is YYREEE (reference sequence). The CDR3 totals 14 residues. The CDR3 bases are TGTGCCAGCAGCCCCGGGACAGGCAACTACGAGCAGTACTTC. Translation: CASSPGTGNYEQYF.

The V and J genes are TRBV7-9 and TRBJ1-3; D not certain. This CDR3 region has 14 residues. V shed 2 bases and J shed 4 bases, with 9 bases lying between them. The V gene's germline CDR1 is SEHNR and CDR2 FQNEAQ (reference sequence). The CDR3 protein is CASSLTPMGNTIYF. The CDR3 nucleotides read TGTGCCAGCAGCTTAACACCGATGGGAAACACCATATATTTT. Looking up the rest from reference TRBV7-9 and TRBJ1-3 gives the full variable domain: DTGVSQNPRHKITKRGQNVTFRCDPISEHNRLYWYRQTLGQGPEFLTYFQNEAQLEKSRLLSDRFSAERPKGSFSTLEIQRTEQGDSAMYLCASSLTPMGNTIYFGEGSWLTVV.

The V and J genes are TRBV7-8 and TRBJ2-1; 9 bases are a match to TRBD2. With 1 base clipped from V and 3 bases from J, the junction kept 4 bases outside the gene matches. This CDR3 region has 16 residues. Per the germline V gene, CDR1 is SGHVS and CDR2 is FQNEAQ. The CDR3 reads CASSLEAGGLYNEQFF. In DNA, the CDR3 is TGTGCCAGCAGCTTAGAGGCGGGGGGGCTCTACAATGAGCAGTTCTTC.

The chain employs TRBV27 and TRBJ2-1, with 12 bases matching TRBD2. The CDR3 extends over 14 amino acids. Trimming removed 3 bases from V and 9 bases from J; junction bases left unmatched: 3. Germline V gives CDR1 MNHEY, CDR2 SMNVEV (reference sequence). CDR3 sequence (DNA): TGTGCCAGCAGTTTGACTAGCGGGAGAACTGAGCAGTTCTTC. It encodes CASSLTSGRTEQFF.

The chain combines TRBV5-1 with TRBJ2-3; D not resolved. CDR1 is SGHRS, CDR2 YFSETQ, per germline. The CDR3 has 13 residues. Trimming cost V 1 base and J 0 bases, with 3 bases left between them. Written as DNA, the CDR3 is TGCGCCAGCAGCTTGACTAGCACAGATACGCAGTATTTT. It translates to CASSLTSTDTQYF. The full variable domain, rest sourced from reference TRBV5-1 and TRBJ2-3, is KAGVTQTPRYLIKTRGQQVTLSCSPISGHRSVSWYQQTPGQGLQFLFEYFSETQRNKGNFPGRFSGRQFSNSRSEMNVSTLELGDSALYLCASSLTSTDTQYFGPGTRLTVL.

This clone was counted only a few times. This chain connects TRBV5-1 to TRBJ1-5; tentative D call: TRBD1 (6 bases). Germline CDR1 is SGHRS and CDR2 is YFSETQ. This CDR3 has 15 amino acids. Trimming took off 5 bases at V and 1 base at J, with 13 bases between the two ends. In DNA, the CDR3 is TGCGCCAGCAGTCCCGACAGGACGAGCAATCAGCCCCAGCATTTT. Protein product: CASSPDRTSNQPQHF. Together with reference TRBV5-1 and TRBJ1-5, the CDR3 gives the full variable domain: KAGVTQTPRYLIKTRGQQVTLSCSPISGHRSVSWYQQTPGQGLQFLFEYFSETQRNKGNFPGRFSGRQFSNSRSEMNVSTLELGDSALYLCASSPDRTSNQPQHFGDGTRLSIL.

The chain carries TRBV7-4 and TRBJ2-3; D is possibly TRBD2 (5 bases). The germline CDR1 and CDR2 sequences are SGHVT and SQSDAQ. The CDR3 loop spans 15 amino acids. Trimming removed 5 bases from V and 1 base from J, with 13 bases in between. The CDR3 DNA reads TGTGCCAGCAGCCCCCCAGCGGTACGCACAGATACGCAGTATTTT. It yields the protein CASSPPAVRTDTQYF.

The chain is built from TRBV5-1 and TRBJ2-2; the D gene is possibly TRBD1 (5 bases). The germline V and J ends were trimmed by 4 bases and 5 bases, with 18 bases remaining between them. Germline V CDR1 and CDR2: SGHRS, YFSETQ. The CDR3 has 16 residues. The CDR3 bases are TGCGCCAGCAGCCAAGAGCCAGGGATAAGGACCGGGGAGCTGTTTTTT. As protein: CASSQEPGIRTGELFF.

The chain links TRBV6-5 to TRBJ1-1; TRBD1 is a possible D gene (5 bases). The germline V gene has CDR1 MNHEY and CDR2 SVGAGI. This CDR3 has 11 residues. V was trimmed by 6 bases and J by 10 bases, leaving 12 bases between them. The CDR3 nucleotides read TGTGCCAGCAGGGCCTTGGGGGGAGCTTTCTTT. It codes for CASRALGGAFF.

The CDR3 region is CASSYAGGSTDTQYF. In nucleotides, the CDR3 is TGTGCCAGCAGTTACGCGGGGGGAAGCACAGATACGCAGTATTTT. The chain links TRBV6-5 to TRBJ2-3; 8 bases fit TRBD2. Germline CDR1 is MNHEY and CDR2 is SVGAGI. This CDR3 has 15 amino acids. V lost 2 bases and J lost 0; bases outside the gene matches: 1.

This clone was detected only a few times. The V call is TRBV15, the J call TRBJ1-1, with D tentatively TRBD1 (5 bases). With 5 bases removed from V and 0 bases from J, the gap between germline ends came to 13 bases. The CDR3 has 15 amino acids. Germline V CDR1 and CDR2: LNHNV, YYDKDF (reference sequence). This chain's CDR3 is CATSSRTSLNTEAFF. The CDR3 DNA is TGTGCCACCAGCTCCAGGACATCGCTGAACACTGAAGCTTTCTTT.

V is TRBV10-3 and J is TRBJ1-2; 8 bases fit TRBD1. This CDR3 is built from 16 residues. V shed 7 bases and J 5 bases; nucleotides not matched to a gene: 15. Per germline, CDR1 ENHRY and CDR2 SYGVKD. The CDR3 bases are TGTGCCATCATGCCGAGACAGGGGATCGGGCCATATGGCTACACCTTC. It specifies CAIMPRQGIGPYGYTF.

V gene TRBV27 combines with J gene TRBJ2-5; 11 nucleotides match TRBD1. Germline V gene sequence: CDR1 MNHEY, CDR2 SMNVEV (reference sequence). The ends lost 5 bases at V and 3 bases at J; junction bases unmatched: 20. The CDR3 is 20 residues long. The CDR3 nucleotides are TGTGCCAGCAGTCCCTCCGGGACAGGGGGGGTCTTTGGGGTCAAAGAGACCCAGTACTTC. Translation gives CASSPSGTGGVFGVKETQYF.

This clone was observed a handful of times. The genes are TRBV19 and TRBJ1-1; 9 nucleotides line up with TRBD1. The germline CDR1 and CDR2 sequences are LNHDA and SQIVND (reference sequence). CDR3 size: 14 residues. Losses at the gene ends were 5 bases for V and 3 bases for J; bases not matched to a gene: 4. CDR3 coding DNA: TGTGCCAGTAGTCTCGGACAGGGGTACACTGAAGCTTTCTTT. Translation: CASSLGQGYTEAFF.

To note about this clone: One end of the junction varies from germline; a read error may be responsible. This chain links TRBV6-4 with TRBJ1-1; D is unresolved. CDR3 length equals 15 residues. Germline CDR1 MRHNA, CDR2 SNTAGT. In DNA, the CDR3 is TGTGCCAGCATTGACCATTTAGCCGGGAACACTGAAGCTTTCTTT. This encodes CASIDHLAGNTEAFF.

This clone occurred once. The rearrangement links TRBV30 to TRBJ2-1, with D possibly matching TRBD2 (5 bases). This CDR3 spans 16 amino acids. In germline, CDR1 is GTSNPN, CDR2 SVGIG (reference sequence). V was trimmed by 4 bases and J by 0 bases, leaving 16 bases between them. The CDR3: CAWTGGQSSSYNEQFF. The CDR3 nucleotides are TGTGCCTGGACCGGCGGGCAATCCAGCTCCTACAATGAGCAGTTCTTC.

The chain recombines TRBV10-1 with TRBJ1-3; 7 bases match TRBD1. The V and J ends lost 5 bases and 10 bases, in that order; junction bases with no gene match: 8. CDR3 length equals 13 residues. Germline CDR1 WNHNN, CDR2 SYGVQD (reference sequence). The CDR3 loop reads CASSRTGLGTIYF. DNA of the CDR3: TGCGCCAGCAGTCGGACAGGCTTGGGGACCATATATTTT.

The chain combines TRBV2 with TRBJ1-6, with a weak D call TRBD1 (6 bases). The CDR3 spans 14 residues. Trimming removed 6 bases at V and 8 bases at J, with 14 bases between. Germline CDR1 SNHLY, CDR2 FYNNEI. Written as DNA, the CDR3 is TGTGCCAGCAGCTCACAGGGCCGGGATTCACCCCTCCACTTT. It specifies CASSSQGRDSPLHF.

The gene calls are TRBV14 and TRBJ2-1; D gene uncertain. Germline V gene data show CDR1 as SGHDN and CDR2 as FVKESK. This CDR3 has 11 amino acids. V dropped 4 bases and J dropped 6 bases, with 4 bases sitting between them. The CDR3 is CASSLRNEQFF. The CDR3 DNA sequence: TGTGCCAGCAGCCTGCGCAATGAGCAGTTCTTC.

The chain employs TRBV6-5 and TRBJ1-3, with D tentatively TRBD1 (6 bases). Germline CDR1 is MNHEY and CDR2 is SVGAGI. V was cut by 4 bases and J by 4 bases, with 11 bases left in between. The CDR3 consists of 14 residues. The CDR3 nucleotides are TGTGCCAGCAGTTCAGGGGCATCGGGAAACACCATATATTTT. It codes for CASSSGASGNTIYF.